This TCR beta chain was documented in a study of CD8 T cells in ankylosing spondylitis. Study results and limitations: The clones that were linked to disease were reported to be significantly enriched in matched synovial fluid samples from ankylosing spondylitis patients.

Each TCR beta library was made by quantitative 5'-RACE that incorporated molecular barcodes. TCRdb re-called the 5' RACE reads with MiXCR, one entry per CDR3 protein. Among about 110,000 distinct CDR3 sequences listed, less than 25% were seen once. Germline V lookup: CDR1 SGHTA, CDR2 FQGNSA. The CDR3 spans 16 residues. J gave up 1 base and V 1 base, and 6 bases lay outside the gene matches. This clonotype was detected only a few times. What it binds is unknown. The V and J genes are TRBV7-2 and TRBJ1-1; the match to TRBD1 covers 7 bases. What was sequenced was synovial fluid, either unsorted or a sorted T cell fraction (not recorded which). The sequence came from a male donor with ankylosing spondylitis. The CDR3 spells CASSLVRGQGNTEAFF. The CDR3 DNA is TGTGCCAGCAGCTTAGTTAGGGGGCAAGGGAACACTGAAGCTTTCTTT.